This TCR beta chain derives from a study of T cell responses to AZD1222 COVID-19 vaccine. Study outcomes and limitations: When two AZD1222 doses had been given, Spike-specific TCR breadth and depth rose. White British donors predominated, females outnumbered males, and clonal diversity was possibly underestimated.

Produced via immunoSEQ multiplex PCR; TCRdb's table is partial and in-frame only. This sample has 95,000 to 150,000 clones; about 85% occur once, and the top ten carry around 6%. This CDR3 is built from 13 residues. The trim removed 5 bases at V and 3 bases at J, leaving 4 bases unmatched. Germline V gene lookup returns CDR1 LNHDA and CDR2 SQIVND (reference sequence). As concerns this clone: Antigen: not known. Other nucleotide sequences from this sample produce the same CDR3.

This specimen was peripheral blood, taken on day 0 of AZD1222 vaccination. This TCR was recovered from an adult in good health. The J gene is TRBJ2-7, the V gene TRBV19; 7 bases map to TRBD1. CDR3 DNA sequence: TGTGCCAGTAGTGCCGGGACAGACTACGAGCAGTACTTC. Residues: CASSAGTDYEQYF.